Presented here are 4 T cell receptor beta chains from one specimen sequenced in a study of T cell responses to AZD1222 COVID-19 vaccine. Measured with immunoSEQ multiplex PCR; TCRdb has only the in-frame clones, and not every one. The sample contains approximately 190,000 clones, approximately 95% of which appear only once. Source: peripheral blood, taken 28 days after the second AZD1222 dose. The source of these receptors is an adult who received the AZD1222 COVID-19 vaccine.

V gene TRBV3-1 (or the pseudogene TRBV3-2) combines with J gene TRBJ1-2; tentative D call: TRBD1 (5 bases). Trimming took 4 bases from V and 4 from J, leaving 16 bases between them. There are 15 residues in the CDR3. CDR1 LGHDT and CDR2 YNNKEL come from the germline V gene (reference sequence). The CDR3 spells CASSLKGAQGYGYTF. CDR3 DNA: TGTGCCAGCAGCCTGAAAGGGGCCCAGGGCTATGGCTACACCTTC.

This clone occurred a few times. The V call is TRBV27, the J call TRBJ1-2; a possible D gene is TRBD1 (6 bases). V was pared by 0 bases and J by 10 bases, with 18 bases between. This CDR3 has 15 amino acids. Germline lookup yields CDR1 MNHEY and CDR2 SMNVEV (reference sequence). The CDR3 coding sequence is TGTGCCAGCAGTTTATCCGGACAAGGGGGGACCCACTACACCTTC. Translation: CASSLSGQGGTHYTF.

This chain links TRBV7-9 with TRBJ2-7; D ambiguous. Between the trimmed V and J ends, which lost 0 bases and 8 bases, there was a span of 17 bases. Looked up from germline, CDR1 is SEHNR and CDR2 is FQNEAQ (reference sequence). This CDR3 spans 15 amino acids. The CDR3 spells CASSLAGRQSKQQYF. The CDR3 nucleotides are TGTGCCAGCAGCTTAGCAGGTCGGCAGTCTAAACAGCAGTACTTC.

The J gene is TRBJ1-1, the V gene TRBV7-7; 9 nucleotides agree with TRBD1. The length of the CDR3 is 17 residues. Germline V gives CDR1 SSHAT, CDR2 FNYEAQ (reference sequence). With V trimmed by 3 bases and J by 2 bases, 10 bases remained unmatched. As DNA, the CDR3 is TGTGCCAGCAGCTTCATCCCCCGGGACAGGGCTAACACTGAAGCTTTCTTT. Translation: CASSFIPRDRANTEAFF.